These T cell receptor beta chains were read from a single sample in a study of chemoradiotherapy in HPV16-positive cancers. Here immunoSEQ multiplex PCR was the method, and the copy in TCRdb shows in-frame clones only, minus some. The sample records about 7,000 clones, 60% to 80% being singletons. Sampling was conducted from a patient who underwent chemoradiotherapy. The receptors originated from a human donor with HPV-associated anogenital cancer. Both conserved end residues are part of each CDR3. A D gene is named only where the DNA matches it firmly. Expanded clones get a size class; other rows say once, few or many, or leave the size out.

cdr3_aa cdr3_nt j_call d_call clone_size v_call
CASSLGGAEQYF TGTGCCAGCAGTTTAGGGGGGGCCGAGCAGTACTTC TRBJ2-7 . . TRBV27
CASKASYTGELFF TGTGCCAGCAAGGCGAGTTACACCGGGGAGCTGTTTTTT TRBJ2-2 . few TRBV2
CASSSGLVGTGELFF TGTGCCAGCAGTTCGGGACTAGTTGGGACCGGGGAGCTGTTTTTT TRBJ2-2 TRBD2 . TRBV6-5
CASSPGGFRRTEAFF TGTGCCAGCAGTCCAGGAGGTTTCAGGAGGACTGAAGCTTTCTTT TRBJ1-1 . . TRBV28
CASRREGTSYEQYF TGTGCCAGCAGACGCGAAGGGACTTCCTACGAGCAGTACTTC TRBJ2-7 . . TRBV6-5
CASSQEGTGDNQPQHF TGCGCCAGCAGCCAAGAAGGGACAGGGGATAATCAGCCCCAGCATTTT TRBJ1-5 TRBD1 . TRBV4-1
CASSVGTAPYEQYF TGTGCCAGCAGCGTGGGGACGGCCCCCTACGAGCAGTACTTC TRBJ2-7 . . TRBV9
CASSQALPGGSGWDEQYF TGCGCCAGCAGCCAAGCACTACCTGGCGGGAGCGGGTGGGACGAGCAGTACTTC TRBJ2-7 TRBD2 . TRBV4-1
CASSQLGSYGYTF TGTGCCAGCAGCCAACTGGGATCCTATGGCTACACCTTC TRBJ1-2 . few TRBV14
CASSLAGSHTF TGTGCCAGCAGCTTAGCGGGGAGCCACACCTTC TRBJ1-2 . . TRBV7-8
CASSTGTGKNQPQHF TGTGCCAGCAGCACCGGGACAGGCAAAAATCAGCCCCAGCATTTT TRBJ1-5 TRBD1 . TRBV28
CASSLLSVGSYEQYF TGTGCCAGCAGCTTACTTTCAGTGGGCTCCTACGAGCAGTACTTC TRBJ2-7 . . TRBV7-6
CASSAVPSGEQYF TGTGCCAGCAGCGCCGTTCCATCAGGGGAGCAGTACTTC TRBJ2-7 . . TRBV6-1
CSVRLAAEEGFHTGELFF TGCAGCGTTCGACTAGCGGCAGAGGAGGGATTTCACACCGGGGAGCTGTTTTTT TRBJ2-2 TRBD2 . TRBV29-1
CASSVFSPLAQEQYF TGCGCCAGCAGTGTATTCAGTCCCCTGGCTCAGGAGCAGTACTTC TRBJ2-7 . . TRBV10-2
CASSFRDRGANVLTF TGCGCCAGCAGCTTCCGTGATCGTGGGGCCAACGTCCTGACTTTC TRBJ2-6 . . TRBV5-1
CASRAGGAGNQPQHF TGTGCCAGTAGGGCAGGGGGCGCAGGCAATCAGCCCCAGCATTTT TRBJ1-5 TRBD1 . TRBV19
CASSLVLQGEAFF TGTGCCAGCAGCTTAGTATTACAGGGGGAAGCTTTCTTT TRBJ1-1 TRBD1 . TRBV11-2
CSVERKGWDYGYTF TGCAGCGTGGAGCGAAAAGGGTGGGACTATGGCTACACCTTC TRBJ1-2 . . TRBV29-1
CASSHPRTRTRGYTF TGCGCCAGCAGCCACCCTCGAACGCGTACTCGGGGCTACACCTTC TRBJ1-2 . . TRBV4-1
CASSLGSGAYEQYF TGTGCTAGCAGCTTAGGGTCAGGAGCCTACGAGCAGTACTTC TRBJ2-7 . . TRBV7-7
CASSQYYGGTNTEAFF TGCGCCAGCAGCCAATACTATGGGGGGACGAACACTGAAGCTTTCTTT TRBJ1-1 . . TRBV4-1
CASSSPPGTGGEQYF TGTGCCAGCAGCTCCCCTCCCGGGACAGGGGGGGAGCAGTACTTC TRBJ2-7 TRBD1 . TRBV7-2
CASSTLQGPMDTEAFF TGTGCCAGCAGTACTTTACAGGGACCCATGGACACTGAAGCTTTCTTT TRBJ1-1 . few TRBV27
CASSLQGRTQPQHF TGTGCCAGCAGCTTACAGGGGCGTACTCAGCCCCAGCATTTT TRBJ1-5 . few TRBV7-8
CASKSSGRIYNEQFF TGTGCCAGTAAAAGTAGCGGGAGGATCTACAATGAGCAGTTCTTC TRBJ2-1 TRBD2 . TRBV19
CASKEGARETEAFF TGCGCCAGCAAGGAAGGGGCCCGAGAGACTGAAGCTTTCTTT TRBJ1-1 . . TRBV5-1
CASSLSGRSYEQYF TGTGCCAGCAGTTTATCCGGGCGCTCCTACGAGCAGTACTTC TRBJ2-7 . few TRBV27